Sequencing of this T cell receptor beta chain was carried out in a study of cytomegalovirus exposure and HLA in healthy donors. Trimming at V came to 7 bases and at J to 7 bases, leaving 6 bases not matched to a gene. CDR3 length equals 13 residues. Germline assignment: CDR1 MDHEN and CDR2 SYDVKM. The donors were healthy bone marrow donors. Researchers ran the PCR with 60 Vbeta and 13 Jbeta primers. Profiling relied on immunoSEQ multiplex PCR, and the TCRdb table lists in-frame clones only, not all of them. This sample has 150,000 to 200,000 clones, with around four fifths found just once. The source material was PBMCs. This TCR derives from a male donor in good health and CMV-seronegative. The chain combines TRBV28 with TRBJ2-1, with 8 bases matching TRBD2. Here the CDR3 DNA reads TGTGCCAGCACCCCCGGACTAGCAAATGAGCAGTTCTTC. It translates to CASTPGLANEQFF.